This T cell receptor beta chain was identified during a study of healthy donors' naive CD4 and CD8 T cells. The study's findings and limits: Reportedly, most V and J gene segments showed naive CD4+ versus CD8+ bias.

Concerning this clonotype itself: Its antigen is as yet unknown.

Each TCR library used 500 ng of total RNA and a linear amplification protocol. TCRdb re-called the reads with MiXCR, one entry per CDR3 protein. The data show approximately 180,000 distinct CDR3 sequences, with around three quarters seen just once and more than 2% held by the top ten. The sequence was obtained from a pool of human donors in good health; the sample pools cells from several healthy donors. Material: naive CD4+ and CD8+ T cells sorted from blood, pooled from several donors.

Here the CDR3 reads CASSLTGGYTEAFF. CDR3 sequence (DNA): TGTGCCAGCAGCTTGACCGGGGGCTACACTGAAGCTTTCTTT. This chain connects TRBV5-6 to TRBJ1-1; the D gene is possibly TRBD1 (6 bases). CDR3 length: 14 amino acids. The ends were cut back, 1 base at V and 3 bases at J, with 10 bases in the middle. The germline CDR1 and CDR2 sequences are SGHDT and YYEEEE.